This paragraph covers one T cell receptor beta chain sequence. The data were taken from a study of blood T cell repertoires in COVID-19. Study details: The study drew acute and convalescent COVID-19 samples from the United States, Italy and Spain. The analysed material was cDNA or gDNA that came from T cells, B-cell-depleted T cells, or PBMCs.

The length of the CDR3 is 13 residues. The V end was cut by 8 bases, the J end by 4 bases, with 17 bases between. Germline lookup yields CDR1 GTSNPN and CDR2 SVGIG (reference sequence). Under the authors' procedure: Amplification of reference gene primers provided the estimated nucleated cell counts. Repertoires were generated with immunoSEQ multiplex PCR, while TCRdb's copy carries only in-frame clones and drops some. V and J calls and clone size are as listed in that table; D and trimming were resolved from the DNA. The sample lists around 230,000 clones; 83% were seen once. The chain carries TRBV30 and TRBJ2-5, with a tentative D call TRBD1 (6 bases). The sample comprised peripheral blood. The TCR originated in a woman aged 40-49 years with active or convalescent COVID-19. CDR3 DNA: TGTGCCGGGGCTTCTACAGGGAGAGAGACCCAGTACTTC. Residues: CAGASTGRETQYF.